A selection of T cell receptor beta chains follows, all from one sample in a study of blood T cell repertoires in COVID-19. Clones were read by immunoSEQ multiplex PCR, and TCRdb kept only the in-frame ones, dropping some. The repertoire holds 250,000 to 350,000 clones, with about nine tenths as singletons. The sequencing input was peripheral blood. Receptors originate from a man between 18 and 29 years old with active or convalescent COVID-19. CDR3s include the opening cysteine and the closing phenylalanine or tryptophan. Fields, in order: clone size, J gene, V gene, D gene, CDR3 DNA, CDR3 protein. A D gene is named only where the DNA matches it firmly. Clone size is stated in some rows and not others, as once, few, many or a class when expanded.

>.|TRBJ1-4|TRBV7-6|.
TGTGCCAGCAGCGCCCGACAGAAAGATAATGAAAAACTGTTTTTT
CASSARQKDNEKLFF
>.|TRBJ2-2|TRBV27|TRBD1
TGTGCCAGCAGCCAGAGTTATGGCAGGGGGAACGGGGAGCTGTTTTTT
CASSQSYGRGNGELFF
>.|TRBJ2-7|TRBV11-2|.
TGTGCCAGCAACGCTATCGCAGGTCGCCCCTACGAGCAGTACTTC
CASNAIAGRPYEQYF
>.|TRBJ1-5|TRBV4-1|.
TGCGCCAGCAGCCTCGAGGACACTGGTCAGCCCCAGCATTTT
CASSLEDTGQPQHF
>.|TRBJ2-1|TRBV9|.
TGTGCCAGCAGCGTAGTTGGCGGATGGAGCAATGAGCAGTTCTTC
CASSVVGGWSNEQFF
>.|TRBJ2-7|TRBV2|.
TGTGCCAGCAGGGCCGTTGTCAACTACGAGCAGTACTTC
CASRAVVNYEQYF
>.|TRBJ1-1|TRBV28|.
TGTGCCAGCAGTTTAGGCACCCGGAACACTGAAGCTTTCTTT
CASSLGTRNTEAFF
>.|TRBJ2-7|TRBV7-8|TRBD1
TGTGCCAGCAGCCGGGACAGTTCCTACGAGCAGTACTTC
CASSRDSSYEQYF
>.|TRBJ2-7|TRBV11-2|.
TGTGCCAGCAGCTTAGATCGCAGTCAACCCTACGAGCAGTACTTC
CASSLDRSQPYEQYF
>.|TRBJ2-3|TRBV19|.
TGTGCCAGTAGTATACGGGGGATTTCAGATACGCAGTATTTT
CASSIRGISDTQYF
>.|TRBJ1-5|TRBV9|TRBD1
TGTGCCAGCAGCCGGACAGGGGATGGTCACAATCAGCCCCAGCATTTT
CASSRTGDGHNQPQHF
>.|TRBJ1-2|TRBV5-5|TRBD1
TGTGCCAGCAGACGGGGGACAGGGGGACTCTATGGCTACACCTTC
CASRRGTGGLYGYTF
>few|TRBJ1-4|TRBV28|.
TGTGCCAGCAGTTTATTCCCCGCGCCCCTCCGTGCTAATGAAAAACTGTTTTTT
CASSLFPAPLRANEKLFF
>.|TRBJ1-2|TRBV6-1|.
TGTGCCAGCAGTGAAAGGGAGGGATATGGCTACACCTTC
CASSEREGYGYTF
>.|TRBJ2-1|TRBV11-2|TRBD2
TGTGCCAGCAGTTTTCCCAACCCCGGGACTAGCGGGGGGGGCTCCTACAATGAGCAGTTCTTC
CASSFPNPGTSGGGSYNEQFF
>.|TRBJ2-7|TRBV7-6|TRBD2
TGTGCCAGCAGCCGAAGCGGGGGAGGACGTCGATTCCCCTACGAGCAGTACTTC
CASSRSGGGRRFPYEQYF
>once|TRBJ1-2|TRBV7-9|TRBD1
TGTGCCAGCAGCTTCGGGACAGGGGGTCCCTATGGCTACACCTTC
CASSFGTGGPYGYTF
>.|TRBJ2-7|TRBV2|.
TGTGCCAGCAGCGCCTACTCCTACGAGCAGTACTTC
CASSAYSYEQYF
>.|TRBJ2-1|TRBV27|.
TGTGCCAGCAGTTTAATTTTGGGGCCGCTCAACAATGAGCAGTTCTTC
CASSLILGPLNNEQFF
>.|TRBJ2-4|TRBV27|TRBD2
TGTGCCAGCAGTGCGGGGGGTACCAAAAACATTCAGTACTTC
CASSAGGTKNIQYF
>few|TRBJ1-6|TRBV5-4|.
TGTGCCAGCAGCTTGGCCAGGAATTCACCCCTCCACTTT
CASSLARNSPLHF
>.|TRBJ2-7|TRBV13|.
TGTGCCAGCAGCCATTCGGGACTGGGGTCCTACGAGCAGTACTTC
CASSHSGLGSYEQYF